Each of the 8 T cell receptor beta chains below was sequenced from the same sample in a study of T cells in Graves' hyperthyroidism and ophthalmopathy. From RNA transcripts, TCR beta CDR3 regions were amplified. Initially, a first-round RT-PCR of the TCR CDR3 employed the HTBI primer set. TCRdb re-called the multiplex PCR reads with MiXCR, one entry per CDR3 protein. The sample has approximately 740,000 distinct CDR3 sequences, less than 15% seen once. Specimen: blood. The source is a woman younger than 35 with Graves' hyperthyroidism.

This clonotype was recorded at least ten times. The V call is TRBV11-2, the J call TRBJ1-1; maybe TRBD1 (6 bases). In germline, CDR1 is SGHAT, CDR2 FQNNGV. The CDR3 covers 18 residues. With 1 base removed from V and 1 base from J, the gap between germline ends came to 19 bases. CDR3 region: CASSLVVGDTTRNTEAFF. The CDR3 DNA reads TGTGCCAGCAGCTTAGTAGTGGGGGACACCACCAGGAACACTGAAGCTTTCTTT.

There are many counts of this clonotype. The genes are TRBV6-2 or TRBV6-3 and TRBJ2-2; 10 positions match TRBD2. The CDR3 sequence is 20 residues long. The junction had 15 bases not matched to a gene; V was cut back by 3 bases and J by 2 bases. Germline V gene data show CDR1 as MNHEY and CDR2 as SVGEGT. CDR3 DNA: TGTGCCAGCAGTTATCGGTCCTTAATCGGACTAGCGGAAAACACCGGGGAGCTGTTTTTT. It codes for CASSYRSLIGLAENTGELFF.

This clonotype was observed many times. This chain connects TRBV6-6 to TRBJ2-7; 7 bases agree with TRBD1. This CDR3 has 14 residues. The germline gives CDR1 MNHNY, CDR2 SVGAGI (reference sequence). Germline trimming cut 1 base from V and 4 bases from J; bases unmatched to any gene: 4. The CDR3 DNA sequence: TGTGCCAGCAGTTACTGGGGACAGAATTACGAGCAGTACTTC. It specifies CASSYWGQNYEQYF.

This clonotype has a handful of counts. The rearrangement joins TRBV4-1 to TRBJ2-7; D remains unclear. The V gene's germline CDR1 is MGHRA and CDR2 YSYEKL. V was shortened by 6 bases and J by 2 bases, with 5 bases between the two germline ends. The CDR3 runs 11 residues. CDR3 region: CASRGTYEQYF. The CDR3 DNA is TGCGCCAGCAGGGGGACCTACGAGCAGTACTTC.

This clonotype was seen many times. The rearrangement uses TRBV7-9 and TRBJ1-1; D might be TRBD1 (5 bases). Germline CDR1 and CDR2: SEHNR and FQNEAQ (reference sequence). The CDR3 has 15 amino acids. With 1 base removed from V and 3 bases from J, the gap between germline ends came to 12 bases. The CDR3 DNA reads TGTGCCAGCAGCTTAGAGTCGGGGCGTGACACTGAAGCTTTCTTT. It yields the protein CASSLESGRDTEAFF. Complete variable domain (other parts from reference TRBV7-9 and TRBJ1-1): DTGVSQNPRHKITKRGQNVTFRCDPISEHNRLYWYRQTLGQGPEFLTYFQNEAQLEKSRLLSDRFSAERPKGSFSTLEIQRTEQGDSAMYLCASSLESGRDTEAFFGQGTRLTVV.

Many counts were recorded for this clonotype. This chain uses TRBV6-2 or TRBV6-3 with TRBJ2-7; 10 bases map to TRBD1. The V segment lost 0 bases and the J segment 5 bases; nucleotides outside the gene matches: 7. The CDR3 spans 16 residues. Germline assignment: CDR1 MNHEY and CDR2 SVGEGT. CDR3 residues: CASSYSGTGDIHEQYF. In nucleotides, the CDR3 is TGTGCCAGCAGTTACTCGGGGACAGGGGACATCCACGAGCAGTACTTC.

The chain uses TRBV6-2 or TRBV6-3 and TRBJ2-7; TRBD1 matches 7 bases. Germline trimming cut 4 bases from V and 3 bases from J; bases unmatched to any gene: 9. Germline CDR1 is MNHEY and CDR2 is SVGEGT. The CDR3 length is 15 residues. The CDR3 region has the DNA TGTGCCAGCAGTTTACAGGGGTTGAAAGTCTACGAGCAGTACTTC. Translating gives CASSLQGLKVYEQYF.

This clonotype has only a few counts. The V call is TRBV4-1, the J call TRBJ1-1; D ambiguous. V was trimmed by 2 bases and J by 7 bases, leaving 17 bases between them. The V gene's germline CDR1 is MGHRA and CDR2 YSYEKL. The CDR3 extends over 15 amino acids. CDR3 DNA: TGCGCCAGCAGCCAACCCTTAAGGAGCGCCGATGAAGCTTTCTTT. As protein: CASSQPLRSADEAFF.